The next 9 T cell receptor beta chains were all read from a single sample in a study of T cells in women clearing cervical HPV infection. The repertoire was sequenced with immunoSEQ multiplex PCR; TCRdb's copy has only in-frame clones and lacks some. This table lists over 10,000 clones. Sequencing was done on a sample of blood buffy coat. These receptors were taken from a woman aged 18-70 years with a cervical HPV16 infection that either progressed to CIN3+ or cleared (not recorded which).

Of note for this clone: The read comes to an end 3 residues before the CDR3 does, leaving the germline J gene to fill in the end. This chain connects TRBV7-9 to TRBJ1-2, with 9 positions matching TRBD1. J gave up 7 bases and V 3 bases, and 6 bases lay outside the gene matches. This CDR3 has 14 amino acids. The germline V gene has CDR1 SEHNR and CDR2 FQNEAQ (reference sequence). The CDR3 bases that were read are TGTGCCAGCAGCTTCACGGGACAGGGCTTTGGC. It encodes CASSFTGQGFG. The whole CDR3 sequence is CASSFTGQGFGYTF.

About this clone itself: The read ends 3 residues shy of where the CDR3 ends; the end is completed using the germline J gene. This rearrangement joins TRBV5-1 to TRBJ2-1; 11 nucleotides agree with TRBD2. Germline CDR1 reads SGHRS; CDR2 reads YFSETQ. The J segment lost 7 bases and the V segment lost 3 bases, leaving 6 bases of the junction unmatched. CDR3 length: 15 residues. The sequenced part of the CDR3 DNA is TGCGCCAGCAGCTGGATAGCGGGGGGGCATAATGAG. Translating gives CASSWIAGGHNE. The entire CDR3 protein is CASSWIAGGHNEQFF.

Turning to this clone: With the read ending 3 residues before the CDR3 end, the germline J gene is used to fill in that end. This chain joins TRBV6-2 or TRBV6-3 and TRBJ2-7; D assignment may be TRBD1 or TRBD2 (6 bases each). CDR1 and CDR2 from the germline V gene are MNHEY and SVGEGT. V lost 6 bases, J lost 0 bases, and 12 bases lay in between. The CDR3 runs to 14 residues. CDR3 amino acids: CASREGVGSYEQYF. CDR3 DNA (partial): TGTGCCAGCAGGGAGGGGGTCGGCTCCTACGAG.

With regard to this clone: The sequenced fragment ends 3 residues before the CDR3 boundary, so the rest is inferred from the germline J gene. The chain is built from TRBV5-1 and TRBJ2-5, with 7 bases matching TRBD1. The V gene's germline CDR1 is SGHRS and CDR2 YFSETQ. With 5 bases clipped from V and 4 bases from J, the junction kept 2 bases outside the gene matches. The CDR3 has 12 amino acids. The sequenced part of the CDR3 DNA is TGCGCCAGCAGGGGACAGACAGAGACC. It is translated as CASRGQTET. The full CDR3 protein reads CASRGQTETQYF.

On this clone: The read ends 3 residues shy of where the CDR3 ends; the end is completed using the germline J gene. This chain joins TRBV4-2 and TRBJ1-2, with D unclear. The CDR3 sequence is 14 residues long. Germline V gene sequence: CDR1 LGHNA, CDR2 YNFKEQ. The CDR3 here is CASSQGRRARGYTF. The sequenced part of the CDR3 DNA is TGTGCCAGCAGCCAAGGCCGGCGGGCGCGAGGC.

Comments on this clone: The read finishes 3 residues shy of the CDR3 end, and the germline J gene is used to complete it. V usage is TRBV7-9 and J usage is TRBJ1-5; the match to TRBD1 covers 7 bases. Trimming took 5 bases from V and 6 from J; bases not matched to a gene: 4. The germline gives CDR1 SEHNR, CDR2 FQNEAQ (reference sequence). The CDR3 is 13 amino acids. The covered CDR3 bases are TGTGCCAGCAGCACAGGGGAGGGTCAGCCC. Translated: CASSTGEGQP. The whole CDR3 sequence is CASSTGEGQPQHF.

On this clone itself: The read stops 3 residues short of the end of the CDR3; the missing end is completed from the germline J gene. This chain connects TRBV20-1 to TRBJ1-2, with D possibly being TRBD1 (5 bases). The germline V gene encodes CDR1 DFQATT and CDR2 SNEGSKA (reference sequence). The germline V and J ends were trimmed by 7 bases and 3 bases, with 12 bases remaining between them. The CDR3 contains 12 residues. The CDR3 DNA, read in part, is TGCAGTGTTCTGAGGGGAGACTATGGC. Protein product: CSVLRGDYG. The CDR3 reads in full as CSVLRGDYGYTF.

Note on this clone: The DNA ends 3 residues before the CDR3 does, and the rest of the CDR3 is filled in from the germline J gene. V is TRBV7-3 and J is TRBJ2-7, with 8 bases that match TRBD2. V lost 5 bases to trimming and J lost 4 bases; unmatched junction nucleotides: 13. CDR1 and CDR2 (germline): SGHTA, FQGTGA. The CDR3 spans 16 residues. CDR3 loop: CASSPAADSGVYEQYF. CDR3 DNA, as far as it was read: TGTGCCAGCAGCCCTGCGGCGGATAGCGGGGTATACGAG.

The CDR3 here is CASSSPIAGGLRHETGELFF. The sequenced CDR3 bases are TGTGCCAGCAGCTCCCCGATAGCGGGGGGACTTAGACACGAAACCGGGGAG. The chain is built from TRBV7-1 and TRBJ2-2, with 10 bases aligning to TRBD2. The read falls 3 residues short of the CDR3 end, and the missing part is taken from the germline J gene. TRBV7-1 is classed as an ORF, of uncertain function. J lost 5 bases, V lost 3 bases, and 18 bases had no gene match. The length of the CDR3 is 20 residues.